The 18 T cell receptor beta chains below come from one sample, sequenced in a study of long-term antiretroviral therapy in people with HIV. Sequencing used immunoSEQ v3.0 at survey level. TCRdb's copy holds only in-frame clones and misses some; the assay was immunoSEQ multiplex PCR. The repertoire has approximately 41,000 clones, roughly 80% of them found once; the top ten carry around 5.1%. This material consisted of unsorted PBMCs, taken 1.5 years after starting antiretroviral therapy. Receptors originate from a young man with HIV.

This sequence joins TRBV28 and TRBJ2-1, with a possible D match to TRBD1 (7 bases). The CDR3 is 15 residues long. V lost 1 base and J 6 bases, leaving 13 bases between the germline ends. CDR1 is MDHEN, CDR2 SYDVKM, per germline. CDR3 nucleotides: TGTGCCAGCAGTTTATACGCGGGACAGCTCAATGAGCAGTTCTTC. Translated: CASSLYAGQLNEQFF.

V gene TRBV7-2 combines with J gene TRBJ2-7, with 7 bases identical to TRBD2. Trimming at V came to 5 bases and at J to 7 bases, leaving 11 bases not matched to a gene. Germline V gene data show CDR1 as SGHTA and CDR2 as FQGNSA. The CDR3 spans 14 residues. In nucleotides, the CDR3 is TGTGCCAGCAGCGAGAATCGGGGGAGGGGAGAGCAGTACTTC. Translated: CASSENRGRGEQYF.

The chain links TRBV7-8 to TRBJ2-7, with a weak D call TRBD2 (6 bases). Per germline, CDR1 SGHVS and CDR2 FQNEAQ. This CDR3 has 15 residues. V was trimmed by 1 base and J by 2 bases, leaving 12 bases between them. CDR3 in amino acids: CASSLVEGYAYEQYF. In DNA form, the CDR3 reads TGTGCCAGCAGCTTAGTGGAGGGCTACGCCTACGAGCAGTACTTC.

This sequence joins TRBV21-1 and TRBJ2-2; the table's D call of TRBD1 was not tested on the DNA. TRBV21-1 is a listed pseudogene. This CDR3 region has 16 residues. CDR3 residues: CASSSGRGLDTGELFF. In DNA form, the CDR3 reads TGTGCCAGCAGCTCTGGCAGGGGGCTAGACACCGGGGAGCTGTTTTTT.

CDR3 nucleotide sequence: TGTGCCAGCAGTTTTGAGGGACAGGGGGCGGCCGAGCAGTACTTC. Translated, it gives CASSFEGQGAAEQYF. This rearrangement joins TRBV27 to TRBJ2-7; 12 bases are shared with TRBD1. CDR3 size: 15 residues. Trimming at V came to 3 bases and at J to 6 bases, leaving 6 bases not matched to a gene. Germline V lookup: CDR1 MNHEY, CDR2 SMNVEV (reference sequence).

This clone was detected a few times. CDR3 sequence reads: CASSLAGSANQPQHF. The CDR3 DNA follows: TGTGCCAGCAGCTTAGCAGGGAGTGCTAATCAGCCCCAGCATTTT. The chain recombines TRBV7-9 with TRBJ1-5; D is unresolved. Trimming cost V 0 bases and J 4 bases, with 10 bases left between them. Germline values: CDR1 SEHNR, CDR2 FQNEAQ (reference sequence). The CDR3 runs to 15 residues.

This sequence joins TRBV18 and TRBJ2-5, with 10 positions matching TRBD1. Germline V gives CDR1 KGHSH, CDR2 LQKENI. The length of the CDR3 is 14 residues. Trimming cost V 6 bases and J 3 bases; bases outside gene matches: 4. The CDR3 spells CASSRDRGKETQYF. CDR3 nucleotide sequence: TGTGCCAGCTCCCGGGACAGGGGAAAAGAGACCCAGTACTTC.

J is TRBJ1-5 and V is TRBV28; 9 bases are a match to TRBD1. This CDR3 spans 15 amino acids. CDR1 and CDR2 (germline): MDHEN, SYDVKM. V dropped 8 bases and J dropped 1; count of bases not matched to a gene: 6. This CDR3 is CASGTGFVSNQPQHF. The DNA for the CDR3 is TGTGCCAGCGGGACAGGGTTTGTGAGCAATCAGCCCCAGCATTTT.

The V gene is TRBV28, the J gene TRBJ1-2; TRBD1 matches at 7 bases. In germline, CDR1 is MDHEN, CDR2 SYDVKM. V shed 6 bases, J shed 8 bases, and the junction held 9 bases outside the gene matches. CDR3 length: 13 amino acids. Here the CDR3 reads CASSTGQAQGYTF. For the CDR3, the DNA is TGTGCCAGCAGCACCGGACAGGCCCAGGGCTACACCTTC.

This chain links TRBV7-8 with TRBJ2-7; D could derive from TRBD1 or TRBD2 (5 bases each). V gave up 2 bases and J gave up 6 bases, with 17 bases separating them. There are 15 residues in the CDR3. The germline V gene encodes CDR1 SGHVS and CDR2 FQNEAQ. The DNA of the CDR3 is TGTGCCAGCAGCTTAACTATCGGGACCCCTACCGAGCAGTACTTC. It is translated as CASSLTIGTPTEQYF.

The V and J genes are TRBV7-2 and TRBJ1-1; 8 bases are shared with TRBD1. The CDR3 is 14 residues long. Germline lookup yields CDR1 SGHTA and CDR2 FQGNSA. The V gene end was trimmed by 4 bases and the J gene end by 5 bases; junction bases not matched to a gene: 6. The CDR3 coding sequence is TGTGCCAGCAGCTCCGACAGGGGATGGACTGAAGCTTTCTTT. Encoded protein: CASSSDRGWTEAFF.

This chain uses TRBV7-3 with TRBJ1-1; the match to TRBD1 covers 7 bases. Losses at the gene ends were 0 bases for V and 5 bases for J; bases not matched to a gene: 3. The CDR3 runs to 14 residues. The germline CDR1 and CDR2 sequences are SGHTA and FQGTGA. The CDR3 DNA follows: TGTGCCAGCAGCTTAACACCGGGACAGACTGAAGCTTTCTTT. It codes for CASSLTPGQTEAFF.

The V and J genes are TRBV5-1 and TRBJ2-3; 10 bases agree with TRBD2. Germline loops: CDR1 SGHRS, CDR2 YFSETQ. Germline trimming cut 4 bases from V and 4 bases from J; bases unmatched to any gene: 9. This CDR3 has 16 residues. CDR3 in amino acids: CASSIIAGGTADTQYF. The CDR3 nucleotides are TGCGCCAGCAGCATAATAGCGGGAGGTACTGCAGATACGCAGTATTTT.

The chain is built from TRBV5-1 and TRBJ2-3, with 13 bases aligning to TRBD2. V dropped 4 bases and J dropped 2; count of bases not matched to a gene: 4. Germline values: CDR1 SGHRS, CDR2 YFSETQ. CDR3 length equals 16 residues. CDR3 coding DNA: TGCGCCAGCAGCCCGGGACTAGCGGGAATCACAGATACGCAGTATTTT. It is translated as CASSPGLAGITDTQYF.

The chain joins TRBV21-1 to TRBJ2-1; TRBD2 reflects the table's D call only, with no check against the DNA. TRBV21-1 is a pseudogene. The CDR3 is 16 amino acids. The DNA of the CDR3 is TGTGCCAGCAGCAAATATGGCAGACGTAGGAGCAATGAGCAGTTCTTC. Translated, it gives CASSKYGRRRSNEQFF.

V usage is TRBV7-2 and J usage is TRBJ2-4; unclear D gene. Trimming removed 5 bases at V and 4 bases at J, with 18 bases between. The CDR3 loop spans 16 amino acids. Germline CDR1 SGHTA, CDR2 FQGNSA. The DNA of the CDR3 is TGTGCCAGCAGCCCGAGCACAAGCATCGGAAAAAACATTCAGTACTTC. Its protein product is CASSPSTSIGKNIQYF. Looking up the rest from reference TRBV7-2 and TRBJ2-4 gives the full variable domain: GAGVSQSPSNKVTEKGKDVELRCDPISGHTALYWYRQSLGQGLEFLIYFQGNSAPDKSGLPSDRFSAERTGGSVSTLTIQRTQQEDSAVYLCASSPSTSIGKNIQYFGAGTRLSVL.

The genes are TRBV7-8 and TRBJ2-1; 11 nucleotides agree with TRBD2. The CDR3 loop spans 16 amino acids. Looked up from germline, CDR1 is SGHVS and CDR2 is FQNEAQ. Trimming cost V 5 bases and J 4 bases; bases outside gene matches: 7. CDR3 in DNA: TGTGCCAGCAGCAAATCCGGGACTAGCGGATACAATGAGCAGTTCTTC. It encodes CASSKSGTSGYNEQFF.

This clone was detected only a few times. Germline is not matched at one junction end, which may reflect a read error. The J gene is TRBJ2-1, the V gene TRBV7-7, with TRBD1 matching 8 bases. The CDR3 contains 13 residues. The germline V gene has CDR1 SSHAT and CDR2 FNYEAQ (reference sequence). In nucleotides, the CDR3 is TGTGCTAGCAGCTTTTCGACAGGGGATGAGCAGTTCTTC. Translating it yields CASSFSTGDEQFF. The full variable domain, rest sourced from reference TRBV7-7 and TRBJ2-1, is GAGVSQSPRYKVTKRGQDVTLRCDPISSHATLYWYQQALGQGPEFLTYFNYEAQPDKSGLPSDRFSAERPEGSISTLTIQRTEQRDSAMYRCASSFSTGDEQFFGPGTRLTVL.